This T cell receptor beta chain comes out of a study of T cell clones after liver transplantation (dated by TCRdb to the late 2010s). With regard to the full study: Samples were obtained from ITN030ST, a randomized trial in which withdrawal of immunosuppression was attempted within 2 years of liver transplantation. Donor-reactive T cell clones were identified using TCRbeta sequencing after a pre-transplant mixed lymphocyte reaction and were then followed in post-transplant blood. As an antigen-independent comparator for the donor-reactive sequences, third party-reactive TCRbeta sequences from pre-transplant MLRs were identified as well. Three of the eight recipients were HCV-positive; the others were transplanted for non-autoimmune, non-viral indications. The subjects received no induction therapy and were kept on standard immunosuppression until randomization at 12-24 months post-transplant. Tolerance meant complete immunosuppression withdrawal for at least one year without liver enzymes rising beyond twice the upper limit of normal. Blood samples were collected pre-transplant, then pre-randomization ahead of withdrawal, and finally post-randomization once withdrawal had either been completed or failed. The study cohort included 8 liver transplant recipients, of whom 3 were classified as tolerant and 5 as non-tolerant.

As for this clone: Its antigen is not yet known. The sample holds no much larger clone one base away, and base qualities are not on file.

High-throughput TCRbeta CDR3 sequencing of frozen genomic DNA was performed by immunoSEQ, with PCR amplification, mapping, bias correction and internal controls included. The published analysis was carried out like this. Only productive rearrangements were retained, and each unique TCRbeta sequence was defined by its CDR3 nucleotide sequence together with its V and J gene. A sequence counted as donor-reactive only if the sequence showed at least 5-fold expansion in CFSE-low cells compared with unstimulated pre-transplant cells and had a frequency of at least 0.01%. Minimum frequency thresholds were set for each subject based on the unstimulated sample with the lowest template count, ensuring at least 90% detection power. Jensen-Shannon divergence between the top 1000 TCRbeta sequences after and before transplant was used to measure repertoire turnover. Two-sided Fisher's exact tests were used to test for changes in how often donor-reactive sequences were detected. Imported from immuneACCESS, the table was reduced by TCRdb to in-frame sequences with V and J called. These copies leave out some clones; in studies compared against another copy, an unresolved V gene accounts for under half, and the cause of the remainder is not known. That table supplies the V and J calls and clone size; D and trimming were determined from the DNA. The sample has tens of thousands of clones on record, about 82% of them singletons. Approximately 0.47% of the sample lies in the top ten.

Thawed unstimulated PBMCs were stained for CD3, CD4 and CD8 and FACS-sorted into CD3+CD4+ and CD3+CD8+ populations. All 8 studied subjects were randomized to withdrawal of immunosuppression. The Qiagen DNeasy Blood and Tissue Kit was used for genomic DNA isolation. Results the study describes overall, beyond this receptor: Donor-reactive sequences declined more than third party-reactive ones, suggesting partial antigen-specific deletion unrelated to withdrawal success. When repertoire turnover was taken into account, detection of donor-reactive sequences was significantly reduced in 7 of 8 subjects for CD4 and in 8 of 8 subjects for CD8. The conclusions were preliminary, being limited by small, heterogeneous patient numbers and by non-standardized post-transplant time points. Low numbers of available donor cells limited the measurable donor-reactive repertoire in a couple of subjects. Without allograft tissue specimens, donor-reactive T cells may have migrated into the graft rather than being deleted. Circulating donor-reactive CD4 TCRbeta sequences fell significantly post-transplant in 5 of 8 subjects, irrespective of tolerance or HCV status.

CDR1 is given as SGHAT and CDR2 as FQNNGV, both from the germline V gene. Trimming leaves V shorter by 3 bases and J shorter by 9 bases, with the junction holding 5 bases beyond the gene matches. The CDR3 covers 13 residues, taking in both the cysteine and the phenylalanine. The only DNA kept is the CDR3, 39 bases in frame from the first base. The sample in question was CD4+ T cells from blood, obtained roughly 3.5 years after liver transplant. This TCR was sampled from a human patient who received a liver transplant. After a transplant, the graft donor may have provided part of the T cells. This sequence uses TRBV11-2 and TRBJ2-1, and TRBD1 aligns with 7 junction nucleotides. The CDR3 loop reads CASSFTTGTEQFF. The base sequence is TGTGCCAGCAGCTTTACGACAGGGACTGAGCAGTTCTTC.